Following are 30 T cell receptor beta chains from one sample sequenced in a study of regulatory T cells in long-lasting Graves disease. Arm-PCR of CDR3 regions with iRepertoire HTBI primers generated TCR beta libraries. TCRdb re-called the multiplex PCR reads through MiXCR, storing one row per CDR3 protein. This table has a few hundred thousand distinct CDR3 sequences, about a sixth appearing once. As for time point: newly diagnosed GD, antithyroid drugs for less than 3 months. PBMC RNA was the source of the TCR library. This same sample was also taken into another study, of T cells in Graves' hyperthyroidism and ophthalmopathy.

The material was peripheral blood mononuclear cells (PBMCs), obtained at new diagnosis, from a patient treated with antithyroid drugs. These receptors were obtained from a woman in her late teens or twenties with Graves disease.

This clonotype was detected many times. The chain has TRBV6-1 and TRBJ2-1; no clear D gene. The ends were cut back, 7 bases at V and 0 bases at J, with 10 bases in the middle. CDR1 is MNHNS and CDR2 is SASEGT in the germline V gene. The CDR3 consists of 14 residues. The CDR3 sequence: CASTRGNSYNEQFF. The CDR3, as DNA: TGTGCCAGCACCCGCGGAAACTCCTACAATGAGCAGTTCTTC.

This clonotype was found many times. V is TRBV6-1 and J is TRBJ1-1; the match to TRBD1 covers 10 bases. The CDR3 is 17 amino acids. Germline V gene data show CDR1 as MNHNS and CDR2 as SASEGT. V dropped 3 bases and J dropped 1; count of bases not matched to a gene: 8. CDR3 coding DNA: TGTGCCAGCAGTGATCCCTCGGGACAGGGGAGGAACACTGAAGCTTTCTTT. Translated: CASSDPSGQGRNTEAFF.

This clonotype occurred a few times. One end of the junction does not line up with germline, which may come from a read error. The chain combines TRBV12-3 or TRBV12-4 with TRBJ2-2, with D possibly TRBD1 on 6 matching bases. This CDR3 is 13 amino acids long. DNA for the CDR3: TGTGCCGGCAGCCCACAGGGTTCCGGGGAGCTGTTTTTT. Its translation is CAGSPQGSGELFF.

Remarks on this clonotype: Given a much more abundant clone one base away, this may be a read error. Since no conserved phenylalanine or tryptophan closes the CDR3, a read error is the likely cause. The chain combines TRBV12-3 or TRBV12-4 with TRBJ2-7; the match to TRBD2 covers 16 bases. With V trimmed by 6 bases and J by 0 bases, 11 bases remained unmatched. The CDR3 consists of 19 residues. CDR3 in DNA: TGTGCCAGCAGCCAAGTCCCGGGACTAGCGGGAGGGAGCTCCTACGAGCAGTACCTC. It yields the protein CASSQVPGLAGGSSYEQYL.

This clonotype was detected many times. V and J are TRBV11-1 and TRBJ2-7, with a weak D call TRBD2 (6 bases). V was clipped by 5 bases and J by 0 bases, with 14 bases between them. Germline-derived CDR1 and CDR2 are SGHAT and FQDESV (reference sequence). The CDR3 is 15 amino acids. The CDR3 DNA follows: TGTGCCAGCAGCCCCTTCGGTAGCGGCTCCTACGAGCAGTACTTC. The encoded protein is CASSPFGSGSYEQYF.

At least ten counts were recorded for this clonotype. The chain carries TRBV18 and TRBJ1-4; D call uncertain. This CDR3 has 15 amino acids. Trimming shortened V by 2 bases and J by 4 bases, and 11 bases separated the two germline ends. Germline V gene lookup returns CDR1 KGHSH and CDR2 LQKENI. For the CDR3, the DNA is TGTGCCAGCTCACCATCGGACGTCCATAATGAAAAACTGTTTTTT. Its protein is CASSPSDVHNEKLFF. The complete variable domain, with remaining parts taken from reference TRBV18 and TRBJ1-4, reads NAGVMQNPRHLVRRRGQEARLRCSPMKGHSHVYWYRQLPEEGLKFMVYLQKENIIDESGMPKERFSAEFPKEGPSILRIQQVVRGDSAAYFCASSPSDVHNEKLFFGSGTQLSVL.

This clonotype came up many times. The V and J genes are TRBV29-1 and TRBJ2-1, with 15 bases identical to TRBD2. The CDR3 sequence is 18 residues long. The V gene's germline CDR1 is SQVTM and CDR2 ANQGSEA. Trimming removed 0 bases from V and 4 bases from J; junction bases left unmatched: 7. This CDR3 reads CSVEDLGLAGGKYNEQFF. The CDR3 DNA reads TGCAGCGTTGAAGATCTAGGACTAGCGGGAGGGAAGTACAATGAGCAGTTCTTC.

This clonotype was seen ten or more times. J is TRBJ1-1 and V is TRBV3-1; D is undetermined. The V and J ends lost 3 bases and 0 bases respectively, with 17 bases between them. Germline V gene sequence: CDR1 LGHDT, CDR2 YNNKEL (reference sequence). The CDR3 sequence is 17 residues long. CDR3: CASSQLGFTFMNTEAFF. The CDR3 nucleotides read TGTGCCAGCAGCCAGCTCGGGTTTACGTTCATGAACACTGAAGCTTTCTTT.

This clonotype showed up many times. V gene TRBV27 combines with J gene TRBJ2-2; D is possibly TRBD1 (6 bases). The germline V and J ends were trimmed by 5 bases and 7 bases, with 11 bases remaining between them. This CDR3 is built from 13 residues. CDR1 is MNHEY and CDR2 is SMNVEV in the germline V gene (reference sequence). This CDR3 reads CASSPWTDGELFF. The CDR3 nucleotides read TGTGCCAGCAGTCCCTGGACAGACGGGGAGCTGTTTTTT.

Only a few counts were recorded for this clonotype. The CDR3 coding sequence is TGTGCCAGCAGCCAAGAGATAGCGTATACCTACGAGCAGTACTTC. Protein: CASSQEIAYTYEQYF. The chain employs TRBV3-1 and TRBJ2-7, with D possibly being TRBD2 (5 bases). This CDR3 comprises 15 residues. The germline gives CDR1 LGHDT, CDR2 YNNKEL (reference sequence). V lost 0 bases and J lost 2, with 11 bases in between.

The chain recombines TRBV19 with TRBJ1-5; a weak D match, TRBD1 (6 bases). V lost 3 bases and J lost 0, with 9 bases in between. Per the germline V gene, CDR1 is LNHDA and CDR2 is SQIVND (reference sequence). The CDR3 extends over 15 amino acids. The CDR3 sequence: CASSIATGSNQPQHF. The CDR3 nucleotides read TGTGCCAGTAGTATCGCGACAGGTAGCAATCAGCCCCAGCATTTT.

This clonotype was picked up many times. V and J are TRBV3-1 and TRBJ2-4; tentatively, D is TRBD2 (6 bases). The CDR3 extends over 16 amino acids. V dropped 1 base and J dropped 2 bases, with 12 bases sitting between them. Germline lookup yields CDR1 LGHDT and CDR2 YNNKEL (reference sequence). The CDR3 coding sequence is TGTGCCAGCAGCCAAGCTGGGGGAGGCTCCAAAAACATTCAGTACTTC. The encoded protein is CASSQAGGGSKNIQYF.

There are many counts of this clonotype. The chain has TRBV10-3 and TRBJ1-1; D is unclear. The CDR3 length is 13 residues. CDR1 is ENHRY, CDR2 SYGVKD, per germline. Trimming pared 4 bases from V and 4 bases from J, leaving 10 bases between. The CDR3 nucleotides are TGTGCCATCAGTGGACCGCCCGCCACTGAAGCTTTCTTT. Translating it yields CAISGPPATEAFF.

This clonotype was observed many times. The J gene is TRBJ2-7, the V gene TRBV2; TRBD1 aligns across 9 bases. CDR3 length: 15 residues. The junction had 12 bases not matched to a gene; V was cut back by 7 bases and J by 5 bases. Germline values: CDR1 SNHLY, CDR2 FYNNEI. The CDR3 nucleotides are TGTGCCAGCAAGAGGACTGGGACAGGGAGCAACGAGCAGTACTTC. Translated: CASKRTGTGSNEQYF.

This clonotype turned up a few times. The V call is TRBV19, the J call TRBJ2-7, with a tentative D call TRBD1 (6 bases). The CDR3 is 15 residues long. Germline V gene sequence: CDR1 LNHDA, CDR2 SQIVND (reference sequence). The V end lost 0 bases, the J end lost 4 bases, and 13 bases lay between the germline ends. The DNA for the CDR3 is TGTGCCAGTAGTATAGATTCGGGACACCTTTACGAGCAGTACTTC. Translation: CASSIDSGHLYEQYF.

Only a few counts were recorded for this clonotype. The gene calls are TRBV28 and TRBJ1-2; D might be TRBD1 (5 bases). Trimming removed 6 bases at V and 7 bases at J, with 18 bases between. The CDR3 runs 14 residues. Germline V CDR1 and CDR2: MDHEN, SYDVKM. The CDR3 loop reads CASSPGGGVSGYTF. The CDR3 DNA follows: TGTGCCAGCAGCCCTGGGGGTGGGGTTTCTGGCTACACCTTC.

The gene calls are TRBV27 and TRBJ2-7; 8 bases line up with TRBD2. Trimming at V came to 5 bases and at J to 2 bases, leaving 5 bases not matched to a gene. The CDR3 is 14 residues long. Germline-derived CDR1 and CDR2 are MNHEY and SMNVEV (reference sequence). The CDR3 is CASSRSGKPYEQYF. The DNA of the CDR3 is TGTGCCAGCAGTCGTAGCGGGAAGCCCTACGAGCAGTACTTC.

This clonotype was seen more than once but under ten times. This rearrangement joins TRBV7-9 to TRBJ2-7, with D uncertain. V shed 3 bases and J shed 3 bases, with 6 bases lying between them. CDR3 length: 12 amino acids. Germline lookup yields CDR1 SEHNR and CDR2 FQNEAQ (reference sequence). The chain's CDR3 is CASSFKNYEQYF. The CDR3 DNA follows: TGTGCCAGCAGCTTTAAGAACTACGAGCAGTACTTC.

This clonotype was counted at least ten times. The CDR3 here is CASSLVGLEGPQETQYF. CDR3 sequence (DNA): TGTGCCAGCAGCTTAGTGGGCTTAGAGGGCCCCCAAGAGACCCAGTACTTC. The V and J genes are TRBV11-2 and TRBJ2-5; maybe TRBD2 (5 bases). There are 17 residues in the CDR3. Germline V gene data show CDR1 as SGHAT and CDR2 as FQNNGV. V was cut by 1 base and J by 1 base, with 16 bases left in between. Based on the CDR3 plus reference TRBV11-2 and TRBJ2-5, the full variable domain is EAGVAQSPRYKIIEKRQSVAFWCNPISGHATLYWYQQILGQGPKLLIQFQNNGVVDDSQLPKDRFSAERLKGVDSTLKIQPAKLEDSAVYLCASSLVGLEGPQETQYFGPGTRLLVL.

Turning to this clonotype: A far larger clone is one base from this, pointing to a likely read error. This is likely a read error, given that the CDR3 carries no conserved phenylalanine or tryptophan at its end. This chain uses TRBV3-1 with TRBJ2-1; D remains ambiguous. There are 13 residues in the CDR3. CDR1 and CDR2 from the germline V gene are LGHDT and YNNKEL (reference sequence). V was trimmed by 8 bases and J by 9 bases, leaving 17 bases between them. CDR3 in DNA: TGTGCCAGCTCACCACCGACCGTTCCTGAGCAGTTCTCC. Amino acids: CASSPPTVPEQFS.

This clonotype appeared a few times. Written as DNA, the CDR3 is TGCGCCAGCAGCTTGGCCCTGGGGGCCGGGGAGCTGTTTTTT. Encoded protein: CASSLALGAGELFF. The J gene is TRBJ2-2, the V gene TRBV5-1; D is perhaps TRBD1 or TRBD2 (5 bases each). V was trimmed by 0 bases and J by 6 bases, leaving 9 bases between them. This CDR3 comprises 14 residues. In germline, CDR1 is SGHRS, CDR2 YFSETQ.

In this sample, this clonotype turned up a few times. The gene calls are TRBV6-2 or TRBV6-3 and TRBJ2-1, with D possibly being TRBD1 or TRBD2 (5 bases each). Trimming took 7 bases from V and 0 from J, leaving 19 bases between them. The germline CDR1 and CDR2 sequences are MNHEY and SVGEGT. The CDR3 extends over 17 amino acids. CDR3 coding DNA: TGTGCCAGCAAGGGGACGCGGTGCGTTAGCTCCTACAATGAGCAGTTCTTC. Protein sequence: CASKGTRCVSSYNEQFF.

This clonotype was observed at least ten times. The chain carries TRBV27 and TRBJ1-1; no firm D call. The CDR3 extends over 14 amino acids. Trimming took off 3 bases at V and 0 bases at J, with 8 bases between the two ends. Germline V lookup: CDR1 MNHEY, CDR2 SMNVEV (reference sequence). The CDR3 DNA reads TGTGCCAGCAGTTTTGGCACGATGAACACTGAAGCTTTCTTT. Translating it yields CASSFGTMNTEAFF.

The CDR3 nucleotides read TGCAGTGCTAGGTGGCGGGAGTACAATGAGCAGTTCTTC. It is translated as CSARWREYNEQFF. J is TRBJ2-1 and V is TRBV20-1; 7 nucleotides line up with TRBD2. After removal of 3 bases from V and 4 bases from J, the junction contained 3 bases not matched to a gene. Germline CDR1 DFQATT, CDR2 SNEGSKA (reference sequence). This CDR3 spans 13 amino acids.

There are a few counts of this clonotype. V and J are TRBV19 and TRBJ2-1, with 9 positions matching TRBD2. This CDR3 contains 16 residues. The germline CDR1 and CDR2 sequences are LNHDA and SQIVND (reference sequence). Trimming cost V 4 bases and J 4 bases; bases outside gene matches: 8. CDR3 protein: CASSRTSSGIYNEQFF. The CDR3 DNA follows: TGTGCCAGTAGTAGAACGTCTAGCGGGATATACAATGAGCAGTTCTTC.

The CDR3 sequence: CSGRIADTQYF. DNA of the CDR3: TGCAGTGGCAGGATCGCAGATACGCAGTATTTT. The chain links TRBV20-1 to TRBJ2-3; D unclear. CDR3 length equals 11 residues. Germline V lookup: CDR1 DFQATT, CDR2 SNEGSKA (reference sequence). Between the trimmed V and J ends, which lost 7 bases and 4 bases, there was a span of 9 bases.

The sample holds a few counts of this clonotype. The V call is TRBV6-1, the J call TRBJ2-2; 7 bases fit TRBD1. The CDR3 totals 14 residues. V was pared by 4 bases and J by 5 bases, with 4 bases of the junction left unmatched. Germline V gene sequence: CDR1 MNHNS, CDR2 SASEGT. The CDR3 protein is CASSGQGYTGELFF. CDR3 coding DNA: TGTGCCAGCAGTGGACAGGGATATACCGGGGAGCTGTTTTTT.

This chain uses TRBV6-4 with TRBJ1-3, with 7 bases fitting TRBD1. The ends lost 5 bases at V and 0 bases at J; junction bases unmatched: 10. Germline V lookup: CDR1 MRHNA, CDR2 SNTAGT. CDR3 size: 17 residues. DNA of the CDR3: TGTGCCAGCAGTAGGCCGGGACAGCAACTCTCTGGAAACACCATATATTTT. Its protein is CASSRPGQQLSGNTIYF.

V gene TRBV6-1 combines with J gene TRBJ2-1; 11 nucleotides align to TRBD2. J gave up 4 bases and V 5 bases, and 7 bases lay outside the gene matches. The CDR3 has 16 residues. Germline V gene data show CDR1 as MNHNS and CDR2 as SASEGT. The CDR3 here is CASSRVAGGGYNEQFF. CDR3 nucleotide sequence: TGTGCCAGCAGTCGTGTAGCGGGAGGGGGGTACAATGAGCAGTTCTTC.

The chain employs TRBV12-3 or TRBV12-4 and TRBJ1-6; D is undetermined. With 6 bases removed from V and 0 bases from J, the gap between germline ends came to 12 bases. CDR3 length equals 16 residues. DNA for the CDR3: TGTGCCAGCAGAAATGGACGGCGCTCCTATAATTCACCCCTCCACTTT. Its protein product is CASRNGRRSYNSPLHF.